This entry concerns a single T cell receptor (beta chain). There is no known antigen for this receptor. Per-nucleotide qualities are absent, and no much larger clonotype sits a single base away. V drops 1 base and J drops 3 bases, leaving 7 bases in between. The CDR3 holds 14 amino acids from the cysteine to the phenylalanine. The read is trimmed to its CDR3 DNA, 42 bases read in frame from base 1. In the germline V gene (reference sequence), CDR1 corresponds to LNHDA and CDR2 to SQIVND. The source of the sample is a study of OX40 agonist ivuxolimab in advanced cancers. Study-wide context: Ivuxolimab was an agonistic, fully human IgG2 monoclonal antibody directed against OX40 (CD134), a costimulatory receptor. Intravenous ivuxolimab was administered to patients every 2 weeks at six dose levels: 0.01, 0.1, 0.3, 1.5, 3 and 10 mg/kg. Of the 50 to 55 dose-escalation patients, hepatocellular carcinoma was present in 19, melanoma in some 15, renal cell carcinoma in 9 and head and neck cancer in 9. The dose-escalation cohort was about 83% male with a mean age of about 58 years, ranging from roughly 20 to 80. Prior anti-PD-1, anti-PD-L1 or anti-CTLA-4 therapy was permitted, and about two fifths of dose-escalation patients had received checkpoint inhibitors. Partial responses occurred in three dose-escalation patients: two with cutaneous melanoma and one with hepatocellular carcinoma. Peripheral TCRbeta sequencing was intended to test whether TCR sequence diversity was altered and clonal T-cell expansion was caused by ivuxolimab. The paper reports the monotherapy dose-escalation portion (N of about 52 patients) of the phase I ivuxolimab trial. The study at large found these results: In partial responders in the 0.1-3.0 mg/kg groups, normalized peripheral clonal expansion was found to be among the lowest, especially among CD8+ T cells. Low levels of normalized T-cell clonal expansion were also seen in some patients who did not respond. At doses of 0.1 to 3.0 mg/kg, clonal expansion of both CD4+ and CD8+ T cells in blood was seen between baseline and week 6. On average, CD8+ T cells showed more expanded clones than CD4+ T cells after ivuxolimab. Antigen specificity was not determined for the clonally expanded peripheral T cells.

Patients with autoimmune disease history or receiving systemic immunosuppression were excluded from the trial. Peripheral blood for TCR sequencing was collected from all dose cohorts at baseline, on cycle 4 day 1, and on cycle 7 day 1. Samples came from an open-label, multicenter, first-in-human phase I dose-escalation trial of ivuxolimab. Adults with locally advanced or metastatic head and neck squamous cell, hepatocellular, melanoma or renal cell carcinoma were enrolled in the trial. Before TCR sequencing, CD4+ T cells and CD8+ T cells from peripheral blood were sorted into separate populations. Genomic DNA was isolated from the sorted cells so that the TCRbeta CDR3 region could be sequenced. The immunoSEQ Assay was used to sequence the TCRbeta CDR3 regions. This is the immuneACCESS table as TCRdb keeps it, with only in-frame sequences that have V and J called. A part of the clones is gone; compared with another copy, unresolved V genes explain less than half, and the rest is unexplained. Here the sample has 90,000 to 130,000 clones; 75% to 95% occur a single time. 0.5% to 0.8% of the sample goes to the ten largest clones.

The receptor was derived from an adult with an advanced solid tumor such as melanoma, head and neck, liver or kidney cancer. The rearranged chain carries TRBV19 and TRBJ1-5; a tentative D call is TRBD1 (5 bases match). The material sequenced was CD4+ or CD8+ T cells sorted from blood, taken in a trial of the OX40 agonist ivuxolimab. The DNA is TGTGCCAGTAGTATAGGGGACTACAATCAGCCCCAGCATTTT. Translation gives CASSIGDYNQPQHF.